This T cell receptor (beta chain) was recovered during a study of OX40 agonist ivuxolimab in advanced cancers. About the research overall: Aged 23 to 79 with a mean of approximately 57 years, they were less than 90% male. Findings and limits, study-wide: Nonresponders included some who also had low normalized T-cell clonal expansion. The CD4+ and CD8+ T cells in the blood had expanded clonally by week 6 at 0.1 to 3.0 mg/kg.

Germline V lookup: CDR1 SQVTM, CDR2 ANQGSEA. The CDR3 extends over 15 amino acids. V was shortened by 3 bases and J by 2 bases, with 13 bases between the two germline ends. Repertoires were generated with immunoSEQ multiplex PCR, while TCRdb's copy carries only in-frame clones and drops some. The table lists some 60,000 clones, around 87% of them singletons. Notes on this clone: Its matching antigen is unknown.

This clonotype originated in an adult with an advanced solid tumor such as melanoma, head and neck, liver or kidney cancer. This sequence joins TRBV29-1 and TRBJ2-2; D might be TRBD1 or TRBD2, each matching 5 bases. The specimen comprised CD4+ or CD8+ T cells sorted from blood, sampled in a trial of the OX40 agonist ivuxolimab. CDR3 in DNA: TGCAGCGTTGATAAAGAGGGGACCAACACCGGGGAGCTGTTTTTT. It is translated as CSVDKEGTNTGELFF.